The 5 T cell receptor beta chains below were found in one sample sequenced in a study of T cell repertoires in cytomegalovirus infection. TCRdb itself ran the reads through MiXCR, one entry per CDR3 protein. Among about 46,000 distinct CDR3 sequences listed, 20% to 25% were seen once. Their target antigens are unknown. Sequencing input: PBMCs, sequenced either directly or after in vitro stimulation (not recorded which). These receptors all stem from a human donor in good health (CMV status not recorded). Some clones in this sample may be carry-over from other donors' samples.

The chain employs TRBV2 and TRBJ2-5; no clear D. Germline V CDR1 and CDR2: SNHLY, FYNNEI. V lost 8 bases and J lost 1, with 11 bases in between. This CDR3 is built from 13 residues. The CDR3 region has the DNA TGTGCCAGCGTTGAGCAGCCCCAAGAGACCCAGTACTTC. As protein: CASVEQPQETQYF.

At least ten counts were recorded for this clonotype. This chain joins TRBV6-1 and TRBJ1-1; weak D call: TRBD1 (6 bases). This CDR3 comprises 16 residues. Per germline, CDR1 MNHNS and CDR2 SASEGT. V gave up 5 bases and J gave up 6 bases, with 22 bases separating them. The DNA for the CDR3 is TGTGCCAGCAGTTCACCCCTCACAGGGACGGTGGCTGAAGCTTTCTTT. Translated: CASSSPLTGTVAEAFF.

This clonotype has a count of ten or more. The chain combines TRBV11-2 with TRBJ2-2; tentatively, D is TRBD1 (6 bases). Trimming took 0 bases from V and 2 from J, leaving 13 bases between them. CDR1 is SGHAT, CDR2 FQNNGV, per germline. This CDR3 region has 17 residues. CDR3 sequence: CASSLEFADSNTGELFF. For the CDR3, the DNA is TGTGCCAGCAGCTTAGAATTCGCGGACAGTAACACCGGGGAGCTGTTTTTT.

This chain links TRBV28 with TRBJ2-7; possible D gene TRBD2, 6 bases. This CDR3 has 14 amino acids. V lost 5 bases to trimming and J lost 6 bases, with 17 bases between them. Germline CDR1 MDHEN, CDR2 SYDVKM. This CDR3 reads CASSIGGSKGEQYF. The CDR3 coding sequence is TGTGCCAGCAGTATAGGAGGGTCGAAAGGCGAGCAGTACTTC.

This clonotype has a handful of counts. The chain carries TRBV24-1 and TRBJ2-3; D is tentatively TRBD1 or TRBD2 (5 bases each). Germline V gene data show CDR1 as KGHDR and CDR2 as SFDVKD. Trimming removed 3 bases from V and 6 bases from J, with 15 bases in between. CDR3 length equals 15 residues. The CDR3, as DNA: TGTGCCACCAGTGATCTAGGGGACGGAACGGATACGCAGTATTTT. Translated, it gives CATSDLGDGTDTQYF.